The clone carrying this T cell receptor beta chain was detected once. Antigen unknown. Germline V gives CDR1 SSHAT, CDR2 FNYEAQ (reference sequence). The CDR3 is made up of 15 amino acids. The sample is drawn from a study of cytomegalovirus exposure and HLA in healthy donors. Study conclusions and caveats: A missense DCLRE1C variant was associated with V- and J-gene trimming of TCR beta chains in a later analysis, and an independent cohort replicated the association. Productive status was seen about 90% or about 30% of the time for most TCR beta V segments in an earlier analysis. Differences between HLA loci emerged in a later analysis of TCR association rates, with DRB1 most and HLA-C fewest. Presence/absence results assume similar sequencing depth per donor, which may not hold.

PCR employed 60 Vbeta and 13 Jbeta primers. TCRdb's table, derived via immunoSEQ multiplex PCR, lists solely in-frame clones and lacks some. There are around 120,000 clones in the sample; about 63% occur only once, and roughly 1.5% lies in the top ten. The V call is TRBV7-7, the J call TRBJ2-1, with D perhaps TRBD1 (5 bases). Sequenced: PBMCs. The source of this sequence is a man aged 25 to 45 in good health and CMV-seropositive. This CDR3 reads CAKKSGVGPGNEQFF. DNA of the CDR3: TGTGCGAAAAAGTCCGGAGTGGGGCCGGGCAATGAGCAGTTCTTC.